This entry features one TCR beta chain sequence. This sample was taken from a study of blood T cell repertoires in COVID-19. Study at large: COVID-19 samples from acute and convalescent phases originated in the United States, Italy and Spain.

Trimming took off 1 base at V and 4 bases at J, with 7 bases between the two ends. This CDR3 spans 13 amino acids. The germline V gene has CDR1 LGHDT and CDR2 YNNKEL (reference sequence). Original handling: Estimated nucleated cell counts came from reference gene primer amplification. Generated by immunoSEQ multiplex PCR, the TCRdb table keeps only in-frame clones and is missing some. V, J and clone size are those of that table, while D and trimming were read from the DNA. The data show over 60,000 clones, 76% seen once. The TCR was taken from a man aged 60 to 75 with COVID-19, enrolled during active disease. The sample comprised peripheral blood. The chain carries TRBV3-1 (or the pseudogene TRBV3-2) and TRBJ1-1; D gene unclear. The CDR3 bases are TGTGCCAGCAGCCAAGGAGCGGGCACTGAAGCTTTCTTT. Amino acids: CASSQGAGTEAFF.